This TCR beta chain was found in a study of blood T cells in healthy people across ages. At least 6.5 million PBMCs were isolated per sample. V lost 6 bases to trimming and J lost 7 bases; unmatched junction nucleotides: 5. This CDR3 spans 14 amino acids. Per the germline V gene, CDR1 is MNHEY and CDR2 is SVGAGI. Using a J-beta primer mix together with a sample-barcoded 5' primer, a second PCR was run for roughly 7 to 12 cycles. TCRdb re-derived calls from the 5' RACE reads in MiXCR, one entry per CDR3 protein. The table lists some 760,000 distinct CDR3 sequences, roughly 25% of them singletons. The data were also submitted as part of a second study, on T cells of mothers and their children. From that paper: Three healthy Caucasian mothers, along with their six children, served as the donors. The study obtained over 9 million TCR beta CDR3 reads per mother and some 3 million per child.

This TCR came from a boy aged 5-17 years in good health. The sequenced sample consisted of blood. The rearrangement links TRBV6-5 to TRBJ1-4, with TRBD1 matching over 10 bases. CDR3 DNA: TGTGCCAGCAGCCGACAGGGGGCGGGTGAAAAACTGTTTTTT. It codes for CASSRQGAGEKLFF.